This T cell receptor beta chain was sequenced for a study of blood T cell repertoires in COVID-19. Across the whole study: Spain, Italy and the United States supplied samples that represented acute and convalescent COVID-19. Sample material is recorded as cDNA or gDNA derived from T cells, B-cell-depleted T cells, or PBMCs.

Study processing details: Estimation of nucleated cell counts relied on the amplification of reference gene primers. Generated by immunoSEQ multiplex PCR, the TCRdb table keeps only in-frame clones and is missing some. Clone size and the V and J calls come from that table; the DNA yielded D and trimming. The sample shows some 110,000 clones, 65% to 90% of them seen only once. The CDR3 totals 15 residues. In germline, CDR1 is SGHTA, CDR2 FQGNSA. Unmatched junction bases numbered 3, after V lost 0 bases and J lost 4 bases. The source is a man aged 80 or over with acute or convalescent COVID-19. The chain uses TRBV7-2 and TRBJ2-7; 10 bases are a match to TRBD2. The specimen sequenced was peripheral blood. The CDR3 nucleotides read TGTGCCAGCAGCTTAGCATCTAGCGGGAGATACGAGCAGTACTTC. Amino acids: CASSLASSGRYEQYF.